Following are 9 T cell receptor beta chains from one sample sequenced in a study of shared clonotypes between healthy human individuals. Cells designated naive CD8 were CD45RO-negative and were positively selected for CCR7, with terminally differentiated effector memory CD45RA+ cells excluded. Using immunoSEQ multiplex PCR, the repertoire was profiled, and TCRdb retains in-frame clones only, with some absent. The sample consists of about 2.1 million clones, just under 95% of them appearing once. The sample comprised naive CD8+ T cells from PBMCs. The receptors here all came from a man between 18 and 29 years old in good health. Some clones in this sample may be carry-over from other donors' samples.

This clone was recorded only once. The V call is TRBV6-1, the J call TRBJ1-2, with 10 nucleotides matching TRBD1. V lost 2 bases to trimming and J lost 3 bases; unmatched junction nucleotides: 6. The CDR3 spans 16 residues. CDR1 MNHNS and CDR2 SASEGT come from the germline V gene. The CDR3 DNA sequence: TGTGCCAGCAGTGAAAGGGGGACAGGGGCACACTATGGCTACACCTTC. Translation gives CASSERGTGAHYGYTF.

On this clone: This same CDR3 is encoded by further DNA sequences in the sample. The rearrangement joins TRBV28 to TRBJ1-5; TRBD1 matches 10 bases. V was pared by 5 bases and J by 6 bases, with 4 bases of the junction left unmatched. The CDR3 spans 14 residues. Per germline, CDR1 MDHEN and CDR2 SYDVKM. This CDR3 reads CASSLRQGAQPQHF. The CDR3 coding sequence is TGTGCCAGCAGTCTCAGACAGGGGGCTCAGCCCCAGCATTTT. Drawing the rest from reference TRBV28 and TRBJ1-5, the complete variable domain is DVKVTQSSRYLVKRTGEKVFLECVQDMDHENMFWYRQDPGLGLRLIYFSYDVKMKEKGDIPEGYSVSREKKERFSLILESASTNQTSMYLCASSLRQGAQPQHFGDGTRLSIL.

This clone was counted once. Other nucleotide sequences in the sample specify the same CDR3. V and J are TRBV28 and TRBJ2-7; D is undetermined. The CDR3 spans 12 residues. V was clipped by 4 bases and J by 7 bases, with 11 bases between them. Germline CDR1 reads MDHEN; CDR2 reads SYDVKM. As DNA, the CDR3 is TGTGCCAGCAGTTCCCGGCTGGGGGAGCAGTACTTC. Translation gives CASSSRLGEQYF. Looking up the rest from reference TRBV28 and TRBJ2-7 gives the full variable domain: DVKVTQSSRYLVKRTGEKVFLECVQDMDHENMFWYRQDPGLGLRLIYFSYDVKMKEKGDIPEGYSVSREKKERFSLILESASTNQTSMYLCASSSRLGEQYFGPGTRLTVT.

This clone was seen once. The gene calls are TRBV4-3 and TRBJ2-5; 9 positions match TRBD1. The V gene end was trimmed by 3 bases and the J gene end by 5 bases; junction bases not matched to a gene: 10. Germline V lookup: CDR1 LGHNA, CDR2 YSLEER. CDR3 length equals 16 residues. CDR3 protein: CASSHGGEGTGETQYF. The CDR3 DNA sequence: TGCGCCAGCAGCCACGGGGGTGAAGGGACAGGGGAGACCCAGTACTTC.

The chain uses TRBV7-3 and TRBJ1-2; 8 nucleotides line up with TRBD1. Trimming removed 10 bases from V and 5 bases from J; junction bases left unmatched: 9. The CDR3 runs 13 residues. CDR1 and CDR2 from the germline V gene are SGHTA and FQGTGA. This CDR3 is CANQKQGVYGYTF. DNA of the CDR3: TGTGCCAACCAGAAACAGGGGGTGTATGGCTACACCTTC.

This sequence joins TRBV15 and TRBJ1-4; unclear D gene. V lost 0 bases and J 3 bases, leaving 8 bases between the germline ends. CDR3 length: 15 residues. Germline CDR1 reads LNHNV; CDR2 reads YYDKDF (reference sequence). CDR3 nucleotides: TGTGCCACCAGCAGAGAGGACTTCTCTAATGAAAAACTGTTTTTT. Its translation: CATSREDFSNEKLFF. The complete variable domain, with remaining parts taken from reference TRBV15 and TRBJ1-4, reads DAMVIQNPRYQVTQFGKPVTLSCSQTLNHNVMYWYQQKSSQAPKLLFHYYDKDFNNEADTPDNFQSRRPNTSFCFLDIRSPGLGDTAMYLCATSREDFSNEKLFFGSGTQLSVL.

Here the CDR3 DNA reads TGCAGCGTTTCAGGCTACGAGCAGTACTTC. The encoded protein is CSVSGYEQYF. The chain couples TRBV29-1 to TRBJ2-7; D not certain. The germline gives CDR1 SQVTM, CDR2 ANQGSEA. V was trimmed by 5 bases and J by 3 bases, leaving 5 bases between them. This CDR3 is 10 amino acids long.

The chain is built from TRBV28 and TRBJ2-7; TRBD2 agrees at 10 bases. V lost 6 bases to trimming and J lost 5 bases; unmatched junction nucleotides: 10. The CDR3 is 15 amino acids. Germline V gene lookup returns CDR1 MDHEN and CDR2 SYDVKM. The CDR3 spells CASRVAGGVIDEQYF. CDR3 bases: TGTGCCAGCAGGGTAGCGGGAGGAGTTATCGACGAGCAGTACTTC. The full variable domain, with the rest looked up from reference TRBV28 and TRBJ2-7, is DVKVTQSSRYLVKRTGEKVFLECVQDMDHENMFWYRQDPGLGLRLIYFSYDVKMKEKGDIPEGYSVSREKKERFSLILESASTNQTSMYLCASRVAGGVIDEQYFGPGTRLTVT.

The chain employs TRBV4-3 and TRBJ2-7; a possible D gene is TRBD2 (5 bases). This CDR3 has 16 residues. Germline V gene data show CDR1 as LGHNA and CDR2 as YSLEER. Trimming took off 3 bases at V and 0 bases at J, with 15 bases between the two ends. In DNA form, the CDR3 reads TGCGCCAGCAGCCAGGGTCCCGGACTGGTCTCCTACGAGCAGTACTTC. This encodes CASSQGPGLVSYEQYF.